This TCR beta chain originates from a study of shared clonotypes between healthy human individuals. Study-wide findings and caveats: Naive CD4 clonotypes were shared across a few donors at around 5%. The donor pool, a small one, limited the genetic and exposure-history diversity represented.

A CD45RA+ naive subset and a CD45RA-negative memory subset were split from CD4+ cells. Germline assignment: CDR1 SGDLS and CDR2 YYNGEE. Between the trimmed V and J ends, which lost 2 bases and 4 bases, there was a span of 10 bases. The CDR3 contains 14 residues. This clone was seen once. The antigen remains undetermined. Data came from immunoSEQ multiplex PCR; TCRdb stores just in-frame clones and leaves some out. This table has 2,500,000 or so clones, less than 95% appearing once. This receptor was obtained from a man between 18 and 29 years old in good health. Some clones in this sample may be carry-over from other donors' samples. Sequenced sample: naive CD4+ T cells from PBMCs. This sample's subset: CD45RA+ positively selected. This chain joins TRBV9 and TRBJ2-1; D is perhaps TRBD1 or TRBD2 (5 bases each). The CDR3 here is CASSVGDHYNEQFF. The CDR3 DNA follows: TGTGCCAGCAGCGTCGGGGACCATTACAATGAGCAGTTCTTC.